The entry below describes one TCR beta chain. Trimming shortened V by 0 bases and J by 7 bases, and 12 bases separated the two germline ends. The CDR3 is made up of 14 amino acids. Germline loops: CDR1 DFQATT, CDR2 SNEGSKA (reference sequence). This sample is drawn from a study of T-cell reconstitution after alpha-beta-depleted transplantation in children. Using unique molecular identifiers, the investigators prepared the TCRbeta library. TCRdb itself ran the PCR reads through MiXCR, one entry per CDR3 protein. The sample has about 600,000 distinct CDR3 sequences, 8% to 11% seen once. The gene calls are TRBV20-1 and TRBJ1-4, with TRBD1 as a possible D gene (6 bases). The receptor comes from a human donor who donated a stem cell graft to a child with acute myeloid leukemia. The sample was PBMCs from the stem cell graft donor, taken from the stem cell graft. The chain's CDR3 is CSAREGGGGEKLFF. In DNA, the CDR3 is TGCAGTGCTAGAGAAGGGGGGGGTGGTGAAAAACTGTTTTTT.